Listed below are T cell receptor beta chains from one sample, sequenced in a study of blood T cells in healthy people across ages. Via MiXCR, TCRdb re-called the 5' RACE reads, giving one row per CDR3 protein. Of roughly 1,300,000 distinct CDR3 sequences in the sample, roughly 60% are singletons; the top ten hold more than 6%. Sequences were obtained from blood. The source of these receptors is a man between 18 and 35 years old in good health. Each CDR3 is given with its conserved first and last residue.

cdr3_aa: CASSFGSVGGIAKNIQYF; v_call: TRBV12-3/TRBV12-4; j_call: TRBJ2-4
cdr3_aa: CASGRDRIINYGYTF; v_call: TRBV6-1; j_call: TRBJ1-2
cdr3_aa: CASSPSYSGLLDTQYF; v_call: TRBV18; j_call: TRBJ2-3
cdr3_aa: CSAFSPDTQYF; v_call: TRBV20-1; j_call: TRBJ2-3
cdr3_aa: CSARDRRKSSYNEQFF; v_call: TRBV20-1; j_call: TRBJ2-1
cdr3_aa: CSVERGIRNEQFF; v_call: TRBV29-1; j_call: TRBJ2-1
cdr3_aa: CAIRSSGGGNEQFF; v_call: TRBV10-3; j_call: TRBJ2-1
cdr3_aa: CASSLGYTVLPSYEQYF; v_call: TRBV11-2; j_call: TRBJ2-7
cdr3_aa: CASSLDRRSGANVLTF; v_call: TRBV27; j_call: TRBJ2-6
cdr3_aa: CASSEGLAGTMRFF; v_call: TRBV2; j_call: TRBJ2-1
cdr3_aa: CASSQDIRTGDFRRRWYF; v_call: TRBV4-1; j_call: TRBJ2-3
cdr3_aa: CSASDTLGYEQYF; v_call: TRBV20-1; j_call: .
cdr3_aa: CASSQVIDKGYNEQFF; v_call: TRBV3-1; j_call: TRBJ2-1
cdr3_aa: CATSRDVGQGYEQYF; v_call: TRBV15; j_call: .
cdr3_aa: CASSQALRHTEAFF; v_call: TRBV14; j_call: TRBJ1-1
cdr3_aa: CASSEGTATNEKLFF; v_call: TRBV5-1; j_call: TRBJ1-4
cdr3_aa: CASSETDRGTDTQYF; v_call: TRBV3-1; j_call: TRBJ2-3
cdr3_aa: CASSPQGRGLHNEQFF; v_call: TRBV27; j_call: TRBJ2-1
cdr3_aa: CSARVGEKYGYTF; v_call: TRBV20-1; j_call: TRBJ1-2
cdr3_aa: CASSLGRGRGNEQFF; v_call: TRBV7-9; j_call: TRBJ2-1
cdr3_aa: CSARDLREGPHEQYF; v_call: TRBV20-1; j_call: TRBJ2-7
cdr3_aa: CASSTFGTGSYEQYF; v_call: TRBV6-6; j_call: TRBJ2-7
cdr3_aa: CASSLGIEGDGYTF; v_call: TRBV5-1; j_call: TRBJ1-2
cdr3_aa: CASSQDRGTGIEQYF; v_call: TRBV4-2; j_call: TRBJ2-5
cdr3_aa: CSASSEGFYEQYF; v_call: TRBV20-1; j_call: TRBJ2-7
cdr3_aa: CASSEYGVAPGGEQYF; v_call: TRBV25-1; j_call: TRBJ2-5
cdr3_aa: CASSLSNAPGQDNSPLHF; v_call: TRBV27; j_call: TRBJ1-6
cdr3_aa: CASSYGVRGYTF; v_call: TRBV12-3/TRBV12-4; j_call: TRBJ1-2
cdr3_aa: CASSSRQKWENEQFF; v_call: TRBV21-1; j_call: TRBJ2-1
cdr3_aa: CSAIGARGEGNYGYTF; v_call: TRBV20-1; j_call: TRBJ1-2
cdr3_aa: CASSYFYPSAIGNTQYF; v_call: TRBV6-2/TRBV6-3; j_call: TRBJ2-3
cdr3_aa: CASSLGSKPYEQYF; v_call: TRBV27; j_call: .
cdr3_aa: CSASDGGFTGQYF; v_call: TRBV20-1; j_call: TRBJ2-5
cdr3_aa: CSASAGGRETQYF; v_call: TRBV20-1; j_call: TRBJ2-5
cdr3_aa: CASSLSYREPYNEQFF; v_call: TRBV5-6; j_call: TRBJ2-1
cdr3_aa: CASSPGTGVAEKLFF; v_call: TRBV7-9; j_call: TRBJ1-4